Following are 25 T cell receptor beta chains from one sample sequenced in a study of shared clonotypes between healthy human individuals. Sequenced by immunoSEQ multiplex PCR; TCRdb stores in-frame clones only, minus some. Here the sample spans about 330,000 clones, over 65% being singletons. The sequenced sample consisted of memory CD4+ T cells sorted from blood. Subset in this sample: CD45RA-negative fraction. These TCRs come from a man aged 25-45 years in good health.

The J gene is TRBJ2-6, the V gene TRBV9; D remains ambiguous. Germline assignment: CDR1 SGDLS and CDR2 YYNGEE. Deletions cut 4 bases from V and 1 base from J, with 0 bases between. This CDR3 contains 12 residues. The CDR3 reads CASSSGANVLTF. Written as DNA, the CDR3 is TGTGCCAGCAGCTCTGGGGCCAACGTCCTGACTTTC.

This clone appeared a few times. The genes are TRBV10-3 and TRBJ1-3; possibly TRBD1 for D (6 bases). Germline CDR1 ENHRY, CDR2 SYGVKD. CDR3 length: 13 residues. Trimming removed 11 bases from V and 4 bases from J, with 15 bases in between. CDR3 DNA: TGTGCCCTGTCCGGGGGCCCCGGAAACACCATATATTTT. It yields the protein CALSGGPGNTIYF.

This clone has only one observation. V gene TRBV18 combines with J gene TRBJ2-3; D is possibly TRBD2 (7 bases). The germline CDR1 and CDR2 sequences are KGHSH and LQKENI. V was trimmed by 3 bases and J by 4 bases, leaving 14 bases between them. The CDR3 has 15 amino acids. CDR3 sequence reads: CASSPRRGASDTQYF. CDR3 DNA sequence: TGTGCCAGCTCACCCCGACGGGGGGCGTCAGATACGCAGTATTTT.

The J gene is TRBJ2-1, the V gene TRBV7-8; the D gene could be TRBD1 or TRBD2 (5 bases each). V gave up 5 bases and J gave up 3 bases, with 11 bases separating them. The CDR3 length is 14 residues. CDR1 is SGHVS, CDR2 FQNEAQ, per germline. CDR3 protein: CASSRRDRYNEQFF. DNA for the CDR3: TGTGCCAGCAGCCGACGGGACCGCTACAATGAGCAGTTCTTC. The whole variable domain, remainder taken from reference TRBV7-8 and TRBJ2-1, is GAGVSQSPRYKVAKRGQDVALRCDPISGHVSLFWYQQALGQGPEFLTYFQNEAQLDKSGLPSDRFFAERPEGSVSTLKIQRTQQEDSAVYLCASSRRDRYNEQFFGPGTRLTVL.

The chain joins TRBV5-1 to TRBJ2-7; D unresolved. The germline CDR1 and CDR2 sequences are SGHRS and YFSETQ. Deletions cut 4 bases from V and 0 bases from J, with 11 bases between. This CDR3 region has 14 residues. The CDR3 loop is CASSPWVSSYEQYF. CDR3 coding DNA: TGCGCCAGCAGCCCCTGGGTTTCCTCCTACGAGCAGTACTTC.

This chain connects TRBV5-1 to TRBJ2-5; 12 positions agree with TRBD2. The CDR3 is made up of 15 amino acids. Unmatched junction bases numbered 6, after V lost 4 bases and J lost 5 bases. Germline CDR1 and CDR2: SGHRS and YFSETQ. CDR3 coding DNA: TGCGCCAGCAGCGAGGGACTAGCGGGCGCCGAGACCCAGTACTTC. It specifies CASSEGLAGAETQYF.

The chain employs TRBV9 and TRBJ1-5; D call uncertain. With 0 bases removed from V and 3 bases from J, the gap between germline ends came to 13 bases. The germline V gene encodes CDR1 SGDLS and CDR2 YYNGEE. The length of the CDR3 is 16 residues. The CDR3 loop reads CASSVDDGPINQPQHF. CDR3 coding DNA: TGTGCCAGCAGCGTAGACGATGGACCGATCAATCAGCCCCAGCATTTT.

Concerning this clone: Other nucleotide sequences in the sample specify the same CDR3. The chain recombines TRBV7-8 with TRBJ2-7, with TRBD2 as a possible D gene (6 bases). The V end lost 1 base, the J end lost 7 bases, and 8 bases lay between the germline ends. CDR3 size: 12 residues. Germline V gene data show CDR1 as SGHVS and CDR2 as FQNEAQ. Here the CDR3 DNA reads TGTGCCAGCAGCTTAGGAGGAGGGGAGCAGTACTTC. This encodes CASSLGGGEQYF.

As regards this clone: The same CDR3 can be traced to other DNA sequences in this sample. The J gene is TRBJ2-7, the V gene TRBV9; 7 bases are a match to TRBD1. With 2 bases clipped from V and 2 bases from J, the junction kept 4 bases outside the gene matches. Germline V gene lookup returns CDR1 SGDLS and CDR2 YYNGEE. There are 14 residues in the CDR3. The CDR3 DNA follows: TGTGCCAGCAGCGTCGGGCAGGGGGCCTACGAGCAGTACTTC. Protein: CASSVGQGAYEQYF. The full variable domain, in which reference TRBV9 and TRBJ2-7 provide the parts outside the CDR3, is DSGVTQTPKHLITATGQRVTLRCSPRSGDLSVYWYQQSLDQGLQFLIQYYNGEERAKGNILERFSAQQFPDLHSELNLSSLELGDSALYFCASSVGQGAYEQYFGPGTRLTVT.

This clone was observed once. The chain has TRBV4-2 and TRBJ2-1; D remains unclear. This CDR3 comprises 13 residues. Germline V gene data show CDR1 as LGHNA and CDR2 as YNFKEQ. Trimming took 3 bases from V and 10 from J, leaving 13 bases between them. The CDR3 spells CASSQERPGEQFF. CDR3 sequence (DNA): TGTGCCAGCAGCCAGGAACGACCTGGCGAGCAGTTCTTC.

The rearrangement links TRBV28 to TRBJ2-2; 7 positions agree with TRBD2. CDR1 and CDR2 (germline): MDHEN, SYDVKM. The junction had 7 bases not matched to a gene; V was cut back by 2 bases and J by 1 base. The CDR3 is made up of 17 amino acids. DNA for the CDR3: TGTGCCAGCAGTTTAAATCCCCTAGCGGTGAACACCGGGGAGCTGTTTTTT. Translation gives CASSLNPLAVNTGELFF.

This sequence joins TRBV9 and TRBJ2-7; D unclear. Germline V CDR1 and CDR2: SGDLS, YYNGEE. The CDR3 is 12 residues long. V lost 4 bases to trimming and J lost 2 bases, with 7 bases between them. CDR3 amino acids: CASSQDPYEQYF. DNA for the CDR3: TGTGCCAGCAGCCAAGACCCCTACGAGCAGTACTTC.

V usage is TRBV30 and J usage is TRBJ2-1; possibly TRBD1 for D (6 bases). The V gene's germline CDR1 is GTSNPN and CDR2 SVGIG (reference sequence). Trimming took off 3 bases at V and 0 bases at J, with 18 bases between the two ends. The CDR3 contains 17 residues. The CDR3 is CAWRGRLLGGSYNEQFF. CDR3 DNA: TGTGCCTGGAGGGGAAGACTGCTAGGGGGCTCCTACAATGAGCAGTTCTTC.

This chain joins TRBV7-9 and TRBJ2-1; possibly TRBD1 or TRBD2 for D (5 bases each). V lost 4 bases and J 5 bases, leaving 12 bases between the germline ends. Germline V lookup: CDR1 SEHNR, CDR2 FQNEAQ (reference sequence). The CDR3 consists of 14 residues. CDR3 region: CASSWWDQHNEQFF. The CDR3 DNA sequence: TGTGCCAGCAGCTGGTGGGACCAGCACAATGAGCAGTTCTTC.

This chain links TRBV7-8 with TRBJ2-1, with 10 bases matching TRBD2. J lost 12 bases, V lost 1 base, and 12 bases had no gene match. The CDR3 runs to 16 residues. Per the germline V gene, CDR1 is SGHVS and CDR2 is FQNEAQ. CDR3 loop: CASSLDVASGSWGQFF. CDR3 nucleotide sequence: TGTGCCAGCAGCTTAGACGTCGCTAGCGGGAGTTGGGGGCAGTTCTTC.

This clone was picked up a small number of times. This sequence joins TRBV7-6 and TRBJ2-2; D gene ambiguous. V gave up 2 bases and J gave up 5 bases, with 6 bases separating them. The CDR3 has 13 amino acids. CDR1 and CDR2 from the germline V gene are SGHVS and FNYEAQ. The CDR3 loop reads CASSLSWTGELFF. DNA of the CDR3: TGTGCCAGCAGCTTAAGTTGGACCGGGGAGCTGTTTTTT.

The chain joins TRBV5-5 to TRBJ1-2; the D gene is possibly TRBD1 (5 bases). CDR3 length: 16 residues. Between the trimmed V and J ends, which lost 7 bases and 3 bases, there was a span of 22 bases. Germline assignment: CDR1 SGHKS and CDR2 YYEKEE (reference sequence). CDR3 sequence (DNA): TGTGCCAGCCGACCAATAGAGCAGGGAGTATACTATGGCTACACCTTC. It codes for CASRPIEQGVYYGYTF.

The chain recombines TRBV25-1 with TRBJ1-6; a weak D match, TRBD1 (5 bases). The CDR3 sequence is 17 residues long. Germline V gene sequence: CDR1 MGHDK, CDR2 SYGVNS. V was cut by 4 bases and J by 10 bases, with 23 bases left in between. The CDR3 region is CASSGRAGSMLLSPLHF. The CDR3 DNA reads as TGTGCCAGCAGTGGTCGGGCAGGGTCGATGCTACTATCACCCCTCCACTTT.

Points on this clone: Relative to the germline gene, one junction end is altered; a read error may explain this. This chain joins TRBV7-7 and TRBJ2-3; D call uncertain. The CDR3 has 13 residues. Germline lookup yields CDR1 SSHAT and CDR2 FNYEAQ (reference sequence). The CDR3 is CASSPSNGGTQYF. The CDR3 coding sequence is TGTGCTAGCAGCCCCTCCAACGGTGGTACGCAGTATTTT. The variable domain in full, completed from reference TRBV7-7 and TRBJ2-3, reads GAGVSQSPRYKVTKRGQDVTLRCDPISSHATLYWYQQALGQGPEFLTYFNYEAQPDKSGLPSDRFSAERPEGSISTLTIQRTEQRDSAMYRCASSPSNGGTQYFGPGTRLTVL.

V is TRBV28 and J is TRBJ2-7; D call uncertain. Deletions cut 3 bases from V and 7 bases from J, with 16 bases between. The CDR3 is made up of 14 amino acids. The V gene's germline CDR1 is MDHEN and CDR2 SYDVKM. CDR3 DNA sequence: TGTGCCAGCAGTTTTCAGCCTCAAAGTAGTGAGCAGTACTTC. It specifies CASSFQPQSSEQYF.

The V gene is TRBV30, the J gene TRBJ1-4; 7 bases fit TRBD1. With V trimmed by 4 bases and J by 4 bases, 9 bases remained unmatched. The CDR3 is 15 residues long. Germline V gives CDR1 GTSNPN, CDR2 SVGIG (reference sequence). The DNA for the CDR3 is TGTGCCTGGATCCACACGGGACAGAATAATGAAAAACTGTTTTTT. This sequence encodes CAWIHTGQNNEKLFF.

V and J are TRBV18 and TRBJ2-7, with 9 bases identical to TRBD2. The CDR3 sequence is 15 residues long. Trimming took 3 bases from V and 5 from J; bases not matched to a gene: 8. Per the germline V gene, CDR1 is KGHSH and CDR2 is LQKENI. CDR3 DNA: TGTGCCAGCTCACCCGATAGCGGGAGAGGGAACGAGCAGTACTTC. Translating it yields CASSPDSGRGNEQYF.

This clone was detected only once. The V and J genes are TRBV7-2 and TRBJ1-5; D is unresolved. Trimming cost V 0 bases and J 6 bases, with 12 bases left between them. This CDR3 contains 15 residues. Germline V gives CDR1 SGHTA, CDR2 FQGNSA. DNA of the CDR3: TGTGCCAGCAGCTTAGCGGTCGATAGGGTTCAGCCCCAGCATTTT. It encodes CASSLAVDRVQPQHF.

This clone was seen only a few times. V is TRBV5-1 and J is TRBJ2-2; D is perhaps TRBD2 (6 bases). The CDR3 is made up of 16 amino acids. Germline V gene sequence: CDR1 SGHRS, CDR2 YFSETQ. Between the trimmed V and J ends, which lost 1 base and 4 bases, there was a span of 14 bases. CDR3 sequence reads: CASSLPGAQTTGELFF. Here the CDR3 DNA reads TGCGCCAGCAGCTTGCCGGGAGCCCAGACCACCGGGGAGCTGTTTTTT.

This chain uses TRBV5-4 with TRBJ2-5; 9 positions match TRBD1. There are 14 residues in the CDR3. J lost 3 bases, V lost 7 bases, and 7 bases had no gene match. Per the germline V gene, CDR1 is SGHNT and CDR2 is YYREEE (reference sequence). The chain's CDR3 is CASVGRQGEETQYF. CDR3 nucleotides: TGTGCCAGCGTCGGACGACAGGGGGAAGAGACCCAGTACTTC.